The text below deals with one T cell receptor (beta chain). What it recognizes is unknown. This specimen belongs to a study of graft-versus-host responses after intestinal transplantation. Study as a whole: As for transplant type, recipients had multivisceral, liver-intestinal, or isolated intestinal grafts. Each patient got anti-thymocyte globulin induction, then tacrolimus and steroids for about 3 years. Findings and caveats of the study: The highest levels of circulating GvH clones went along with early declines in HvG clones after transplant. Recipient bone marrow held GvH clones, some seen earlier in ileum or blood.

This CDR3 region has 12 residues. V shed 5 bases and J shed 5 bases, with 8 bases lying between them. From germline, CDR1 is SGHAT and CDR2 FQNNGV. Sequencing was performed with immunoSEQ multiplex PCR; in TCRdb, only in-frame clones are kept and a portion is missing. The repertoire holds about 47,000 clones, about 95% seen once, with 1.5% to 2% in the top ten. The chain recombines TRBV11-2 with TRBJ2-3; D is perhaps TRBD1 (6 bases). This clonotype was sampled from a human patient who received an intestinal transplant, so some T cells may come from the graft donor. Sequenced here: PBMCs, sampled approximately 350 days after intestinal transplant. The CDR3 DNA is TGTGCCAGCAGCCGAGGGGGAGATACGCAGTATTTT. Protein product: CASSRGGDTQYF.